This note documents a single T cell receptor (beta chain) sequence. Germline CDR1 MDHEN, CDR2 SYDVKM. V was clipped by 5 bases and J by 1 base, with 14 bases between them. The CDR3 consists of 15 residues. These data are taken from a study of blood T cells in healthy people across ages. Sample-barcoded 5' priming and a J-beta primer mix drove a second PCR of roughly 6 to 12 cycles. TCRdb processed the 5' RACE reads anew with MiXCR; each CDR3 protein has one entry. The sample has about a million distinct CDR3 sequences, roughly 50% seen once. Healthy individuals of Caucasian origin from Russia, aged roughly 6 to 100, served as donors.

The TCR sequence derives from a woman aged 60 to 75 in good health. The sample comprised blood. The V and J genes are TRBV28 and TRBJ1-2; no definite D call. For the CDR3, the DNA is TGTGCCAGCAGTCTCCTTTCGGTGATTAACTATGGCTACACCTTC. Its translation: CASSLLSVINYGYTF.